Sequencing of this T cell receptor beta chain was carried out in a study of T-cell reconstitution after alpha-beta-depleted transplantation in children. This clonotype has more than one count but fewer than ten. During its preparation, the TCRbeta library received unique molecular identifiers. MiXCR, run by TCRdb on the PCR reads, gives a single entry per CDR3 protein. The sample lists about 420,000 distinct CDR3 sequences; 9.5% to 13% were seen once. Trimming shortened V by 5 bases and J by 3 bases, and 4 bases separated the two germline ends. Germline CDR1 DFQATT, CDR2 SNEGSKA (reference sequence). The CDR3 is 11 amino acids.

The source is a human donor who donated a stem cell graft to a child with acute myeloid leukemia. The sequencing used PBMCs from the stem cell graft donor, collected from the stem cell graft. V gene TRBV20-1 combines with J gene TRBJ2-2; D is unclear. The CDR3 region is CSAPDTGELFF. CDR3 nucleotides: TGCAGTGCTCCAGACACCGGGGAGCTGTTTTTT.